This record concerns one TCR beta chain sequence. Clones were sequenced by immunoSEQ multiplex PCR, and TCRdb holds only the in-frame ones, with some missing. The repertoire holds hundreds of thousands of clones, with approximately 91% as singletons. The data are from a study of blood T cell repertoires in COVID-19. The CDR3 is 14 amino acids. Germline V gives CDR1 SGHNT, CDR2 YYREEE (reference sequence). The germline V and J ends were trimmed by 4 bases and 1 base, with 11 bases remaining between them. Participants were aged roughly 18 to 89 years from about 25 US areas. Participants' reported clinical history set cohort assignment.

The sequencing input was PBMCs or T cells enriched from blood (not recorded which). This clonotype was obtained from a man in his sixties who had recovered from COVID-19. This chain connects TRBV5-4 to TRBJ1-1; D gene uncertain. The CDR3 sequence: CASSLGGRNTEAFF. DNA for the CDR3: TGTGCCAGCAGCCTGGGAGGAAGGAACACTGAAGCTTTCTTT.